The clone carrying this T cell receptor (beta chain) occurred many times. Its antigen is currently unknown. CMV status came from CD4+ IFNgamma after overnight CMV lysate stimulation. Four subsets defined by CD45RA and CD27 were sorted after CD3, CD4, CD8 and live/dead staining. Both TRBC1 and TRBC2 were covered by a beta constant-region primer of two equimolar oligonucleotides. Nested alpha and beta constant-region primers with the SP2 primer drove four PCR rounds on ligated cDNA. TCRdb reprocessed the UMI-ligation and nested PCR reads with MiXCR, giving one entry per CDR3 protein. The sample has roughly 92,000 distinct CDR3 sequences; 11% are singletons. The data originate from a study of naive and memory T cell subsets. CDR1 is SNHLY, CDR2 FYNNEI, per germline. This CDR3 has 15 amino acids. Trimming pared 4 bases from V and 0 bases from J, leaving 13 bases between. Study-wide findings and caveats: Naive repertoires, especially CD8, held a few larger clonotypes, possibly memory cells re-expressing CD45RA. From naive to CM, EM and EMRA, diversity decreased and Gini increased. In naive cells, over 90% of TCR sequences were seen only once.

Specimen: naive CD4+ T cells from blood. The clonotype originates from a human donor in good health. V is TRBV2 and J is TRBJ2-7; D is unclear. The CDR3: CASSVGPKSSYEQYF. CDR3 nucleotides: TGTGCCAGCAGTGTCGGCCCGAAGAGCTCCTACGAGCAGTACTTC.